This entry lists 29 T cell receptor beta chains sequenced from one sample in a study of T cell responses to AZD1222 COVID-19 vaccine (dated by TCRdb to the early 2020s). The library was made by the immunoSEQ multiplex PCR assay. The table was pulled from immuneACCESS by TCRdb, which kept in-frame rearrangements only. Such tables lose some clones; where checked, under half of the loss comes from unresolved V genes, and the rest has no known cause. This sample has about 150,000 clones in its table, and over 80% of those were observed once. The ten biggest clones cover approximately 9.1% of the sample. The sample's time point label is to be understood as: about 28 days (+/-7) after the second vaccine dose. The sample was peripheral blood, taken 28 days after the second AZD1222 dose. The source of these receptors is an adult who received the AZD1222 COVID-19 vaccine.

The rearrangement links TRBV7-3 to TRBJ2-1, with 9 bases aligning to TRBD2. The CDR3 runs to 16 residues. V shed 4 bases and J 6 bases; nucleotides not matched to a gene: 10. CDR1 SGHTA and CDR2 FQGTGA come from the germline V gene. Here the CDR3 DNA reads TGTGCCAGCAGCTCCTCTGGCGGGAGGGCCCTCAATGAGCAGTTCTTC. Translating gives CASSSSGGRALNEQFF.

The chain uses TRBV19 and TRBJ1-1; 7 nucleotides agree with TRBD1. J gave up 3 bases and V 5 bases, and 6 bases lay outside the gene matches. This CDR3 is built from 14 residues. The V gene's germline CDR1 is LNHDA and CDR2 SQIVND (reference sequence). The DNA of the CDR3 is TGTGCCAGTAGTCCCCGACAGGGTTACACTGAAGCTTTCTTT. This translates into CASSPRQGYTEAFF. Looking up the rest from reference TRBV19 and TRBJ1-1 gives the full variable domain: DGGITQSPKYLFRKEGQNVTLSCEQNLNHDAMYWYRQDPGQGLRLIYYSQIVNDFQKGDIAEGYSVSREKKESFPLTVTSAQKNPTAFYLCASSPRQGYTEAFFGQGTRLTVV.

The chain uses TRBV9 and TRBJ1-6, with D maybe TRBD1 (6 bases). V dropped 3 bases and J dropped 10 bases, with 20 bases sitting between them. This CDR3 has 16 amino acids. Germline lookup yields CDR1 SGDLS and CDR2 YYNGEE. CDR3 in amino acids: CASSGSPMGGVSPLHF. The DNA of the CDR3 is TGTGCCAGCAGCGGGAGCCCTATGGGGGGCGTCTCACCCCTCCACTTT.

The chain recombines TRBV18 with TRBJ2-7; D is uncertain. The V end was cut by 2 bases, the J end by 2 bases, with 10 bases between. Germline V gives CDR1 KGHSH, CDR2 LQKENI. This CDR3 is built from 14 residues. In DNA form, the CDR3 reads TGTGCCAGCTCACCAGACCTACAAGCCTACGAGCAGTACTTC. Translating it yields CASSPDLQAYEQYF.

The rearrangement joins TRBV28 to TRBJ1-2, with 10 positions matching TRBD1. CDR1 and CDR2 from the germline V gene are MDHEN and SYDVKM. The trim removed 6 bases at V and 3 bases at J, leaving 7 bases unmatched. The CDR3 consists of 15 residues. As DNA, the CDR3 is TGTGCCAGCAGACAAACGGGACAGGGGTACTATGGCTACACCTTC. Amino acids: CASRQTGQGYYGYTF.

J is TRBJ2-3 and V is TRBV20-1, with TRBD1 as a possible D gene (5 bases). Germline CDR1 reads DFQATT; CDR2 reads SNEGSKA (reference sequence). This CDR3 region has 15 residues. Trimming took 3 bases from V and 3 from J, leaving 16 bases between them. In DNA form, the CDR3 reads TGCAGTGCTAGTTTGGGTTGGCAGGGAACAGATACGCAGTATTTT. Encoded protein: CSASLGWQGTDTQYF.

This rearrangement joins TRBV3-1 (or the pseudogene TRBV3-2) to TRBJ2-3; 11 bases align to TRBD2. The CDR3 sequence is 16 residues long. V lost 4 bases and J lost 3; bases outside the gene matches: 6. Germline lookup yields CDR1 LGHDT and CDR2 YNNKEL (reference sequence). The CDR3, as DNA: TGTGCCAGCAGCCTTAGACTAGCGGGGACGACAGATACGCAGTATTTT. The encoded protein is CASSLRLAGTTDTQYF.

The chain joins TRBV28 to TRBJ2-7, with TRBD2 identical over 9 bases. There are 16 residues in the CDR3. V trimming: 2 bases; J trimming: 7 bases; junction bases outside the gene matches: 12. The germline V gene has CDR1 MDHEN and CDR2 SYDVKM. CDR3: CASSLPRGGAREEQYF. The CDR3 bases are TGTGCCAGCAGTTTACCCCGCGGGGGGGCAAGGGAAGAGCAGTACTTC.

The chain has TRBV28 and TRBJ2-1, with 9 nucleotides matching TRBD2. Germline assignment: CDR1 MDHEN and CDR2 SYDVKM. V was clipped by 3 bases and J by 5 bases; unmatched bases: 5. The CDR3 has 15 amino acids. CDR3 nucleotides: TGTGCCAGCAGTTTGGTGAGCGGGGGGAACAATGAGCAGTTCTTC. Protein: CASSLVSGGNNEQFF.

The chain couples TRBV19 to TRBJ2-7; the match to TRBD2 covers 13 bases. Germline lookup yields CDR1 LNHDA and CDR2 SQIVND (reference sequence). With 7 bases clipped from V and 6 bases from J, the junction kept 9 bases outside the gene matches. This CDR3 spans 15 amino acids. CDR3 bases: TGTGCCAGTACCTCCGGGACTAGCGGGATCCGCGAGCAGTACTTC. Its protein is CASTSGTSGIREQYF.

The rearrangement uses TRBV5-4 and TRBJ1-2; TRBD1 matches at 10 bases. V lost 5 bases and J lost 4; bases outside the gene matches: 5. The CDR3 is made up of 14 amino acids. Germline CDR1 and CDR2: SGHNT and YYREEE (reference sequence). CDR3 nucleotides: TGTGCCAGCAGAATGACAGGGGGCGCCTATGGCTACACCTTC. This translates into CASRMTGGAYGYTF.

This chain joins TRBV21-1 and TRBJ2-1. TRBV21-1 is flagged as a pseudogene. The CDR3 is 17 amino acids. This CDR3 reads CASSKDRRAASGNEQFF. The CDR3 DNA reads as TGTGCCAGCAGCAAAGACCGTAGGGCAGCCTCTGGCAATGAGCAGTTCTTC.

The V and J genes are TRBV28 and TRBJ2-1; TRBD2 might be the D (5 bases). CDR1 and CDR2 (germline): MDHEN, SYDVKM. The germline V and J ends were trimmed by 3 bases and 10 bases, with 13 bases remaining between them. The CDR3 is 13 residues long. This CDR3 is CASSFPHGNEQFF. The CDR3 coding sequence is TGTGCCAGCAGTTTCCCCCACGGGAACGAGCAGTTCTTC.

The gene calls are TRBV19 and TRBJ2-7; D perhaps matches TRBD2 (5 bases). V was trimmed by 3 bases and J by 5 bases, leaving 11 bases between them. CDR1 and CDR2 (germline): LNHDA, SQIVND (reference sequence). The CDR3 has 13 amino acids. In nucleotides, the CDR3 is TGTGCCAGTAGTATCTCTGGGAGCCACGAGCAGTACTTC. This codes for CASSISGSHEQYF.

This chain links TRBV29-1 with TRBJ2-1; D is unresolved. The germline V gene encodes CDR1 SQVTM and CDR2 ANQGSEA. V lost 2 bases to trimming and J lost 2 bases, with 10 bases between them. This CDR3 contains 14 residues. CDR3 protein: CSVEKLATYNEQFF. The CDR3, as DNA: TGCAGCGTTGAAAAGCTCGCGACCTACAATGAGCAGTTCTTC.

Written as DNA, the CDR3 is TGTGCCTGGAGTGTACGGGGGGCGGGTCCAACTAATGAAAAACTGTTTTTT. Protein: CAWSVRGAGPTNEKLFF. This chain links TRBV30 with TRBJ1-4, with D perhaps TRBD1 (6 bases). CDR1 GTSNPN and CDR2 SVGIG come from the germline V gene (reference sequence). This CDR3 is built from 17 residues. Trimming removed 0 bases at V and 0 bases at J, with 14 bases between. Combining the CDR3 with reference TRBV30 and TRBJ1-4 gives the whole variable domain SQTIHQWPATLVQPVGSPLSLECTVEGTSNPNLYWYRQAAGRGLQLLFYSVGIGQISSEVPQNLSASRPQDRQFILSSKKLLLSDSGFYLCAWSVRGAGPTNEKLFFGSGTQLSVL.

Concerning this clone itself: An end of the junction differs from the germline gene, which may be a read error. The V call is TRBV29-1, the J call TRBJ2-5; possibly TRBD1 or TRBD2 for D (5 bases each). CDR1 and CDR2 from the germline V gene are SQVTM and ANQGSEA. The CDR3 is made up of 12 amino acids. The CDR3 DNA reads TGCAGCGTTTACGTGGGGGACGAGACCCCGTACTTC. Residues: CSVYVGDETPYF. Full variable domain (outside the CDR3, taken from reference TRBV29-1 and TRBJ2-5): SAVISQKPSRDICQRGTSLTIQCQVDSQVTMMFWYRQQPGQSLTLIATANQGSEATYESGFVIDKFPISRPNLTFSTLTVSNMSPEDSSIYLCSVYVGDETPYFGPGTRLLVL.

A single count supports this clone. The V and J genes are TRBV29-1 and TRBJ2-7; D unresolved. CDR1 and CDR2 (germline): SQVTM, ANQGSEA. V was cut by 0 bases and J by 0 bases, with 6 bases left in between. CDR3 size: 13 residues. DNA of the CDR3: TGCAGCGTTGAAGAGCCCAGCTCCTACGAGCAGTACTTC. Amino acids: CSVEEPSSYEQYF.

This chain links TRBV21-1 with TRBJ2-1; TRBD1, as called in the table, went unchecked against the DNA. TRBV21-1 is assigned pseudogene status. The CDR3 loop spans 12 amino acids. CDR3 loop: CASSKAGGEQFF. The CDR3 nucleotides read TGTGCCAGCAGCAAAGCAGGGGGCGAGCAGTTCTTC.

The rearrangement uses TRBV19 and TRBJ1-4; 9 nucleotides align to TRBD1. Germline values: CDR1 LNHDA, CDR2 SQIVND (reference sequence). The CDR3 consists of 15 residues. The V and J ends lost 7 bases and 5 bases, in that order; junction bases with no gene match: 8. For the CDR3, the DNA is TGTGCCAGTACCGATGGGGGACAGGGCAATGAAAAACTGTTTTTT. It codes for CASTDGGQGNEKLFF.

The chain carries TRBV27 and TRBJ1-1, with unresolved D. The germline V and J ends were trimmed by 2 bases and 0 bases, with 10 bases remaining between them. This CDR3 is 15 amino acids long. Germline CDR1 MNHEY, CDR2 SMNVEV (reference sequence). The CDR3 sequence is CASSLMPNMNTEAFF. CDR3 coding DNA: TGTGCCAGCAGTTTAATGCCGAACATGAACACTGAAGCTTTCTTT.

The gene calls are TRBV24-1 and TRBJ2-2; D is possibly TRBD2 (6 bases). Germline loops: CDR1 KGHDR, CDR2 SFDVKD. V was clipped by 1 base and J by 5 bases, with 13 bases between them. The CDR3 is made up of 16 amino acids. DNA of the CDR3: TGTGCCACCAGTGATTTCCGGGGGTTCGGGACCGGGGAGCTGTTTTTT. This gives the protein CATSDFRGFGTGELFF.

This clone has a single count. In DNA form, the CDR3 reads TGTGCCAGCAGCCGACAGGGGATAAATGAAAAACTGTTTTTT. Translation: CASSRQGINEKLFF. The V call is TRBV5-6, the J call TRBJ1-4, with 8 nucleotides matching TRBD1. The CDR3 has 14 residues. After removal of 4 bases from V and 5 bases from J, the junction contained 4 bases not matched to a gene. Germline V gene data show CDR1 as SGHDT and CDR2 as YYEEEE.

The chain couples TRBV7-2 to TRBJ1-2; TRBD1 might be the D (6 bases). Germline loops: CDR1 SGHTA, CDR2 FQGNSA. The CDR3 is made up of 14 amino acids. Trimming removed 2 bases from V and 8 bases from J, with 15 bases in between. In DNA form, the CDR3 reads TGTGCCAGCAGCTTATATCGGGGGGCGGGCGGCTACACCTTC. Its translation is CASSLYRGAGGYTF.

The chain joins TRBV6-5 to TRBJ2-5; unclear D gene. The CDR3 runs 15 residues. Between the trimmed V and J ends, which lost 5 bases and 1 base, there was a span of 14 bases. Germline CDR1 is MNHEY and CDR2 is SVGAGI. The CDR3 loop reads CASSLLTGIQETQYF. Written as DNA, the CDR3 is TGTGCCAGCAGTCTTCTCACTGGGATCCAAGAGACCCAGTACTTC.

V usage is TRBV7-2 and J usage is TRBJ2-7; 10 bases line up with TRBD1. Germline V gives CDR1 SGHTA, CDR2 FQGNSA. The CDR3 is 15 residues long. V trimming: 6 bases; J trimming: 1 base; junction bases outside the gene matches: 6. CDR3 sequence: CASRPDRGRSYEQYF. CDR3 nucleotides: TGTGCCAGCAGACCAGACAGGGGGCGATCCTACGAGCAGTACTTC.

The chain is built from TRBV29-1 and TRBJ2-7, with 10 bases that match TRBD1. The length of the CDR3 is 13 residues. The ends lost 6 bases at V and 2 bases at J; junction bases unmatched: 4. Per germline, CDR1 SQVTM and CDR2 ANQGSEA. As DNA, the CDR3 is TGCAGCGTCGGACAGGGGGAAACCTACGAGCAGTACTTC. Encoded protein: CSVGQGETYEQYF.

This clone appeared a single time. The gene calls are TRBV5-6 and TRBJ1-3; D gene uncertain. The CDR3 sequence is 14 residues long. The V gene's germline CDR1 is SGHDT and CDR2 YYEEEE. The V end was cut by 2 bases, the J end by 7 bases, with 13 bases between. The CDR3 spells CASSLRSLWNTIYF. As DNA, the CDR3 is TGTGCCAGCAGCTTAAGGTCGTTGTGGAACACCATATATTTT.

The J gene is TRBJ1-3, the V gene TRBV7-9; no clear D. Germline CDR1 and CDR2: SEHNR and FQNEAQ (reference sequence). This CDR3 spans 14 amino acids. V was cut by 1 base and J by 0 bases, with 4 bases left in between. The chain's CDR3 is CASSLDPSGNTIYF. The DNA of the CDR3 is TGTGCCAGCAGCTTAGACCCCTCTGGAAACACCATATATTTT.